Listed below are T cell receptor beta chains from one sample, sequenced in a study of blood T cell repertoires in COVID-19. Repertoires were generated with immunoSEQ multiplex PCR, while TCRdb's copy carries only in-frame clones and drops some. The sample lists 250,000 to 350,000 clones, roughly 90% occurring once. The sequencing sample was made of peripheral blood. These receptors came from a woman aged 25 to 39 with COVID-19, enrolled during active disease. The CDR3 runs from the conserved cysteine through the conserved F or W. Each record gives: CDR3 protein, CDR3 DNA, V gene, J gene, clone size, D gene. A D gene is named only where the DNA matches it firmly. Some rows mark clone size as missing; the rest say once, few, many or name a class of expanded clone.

CDR3: CASIPFFGERARKRNEQYF
DNA: TGTGCCAGCATCCCTTTTTTTGGGGAGCGTGCCCGAAAAAGGAACGAGCAGTACTTC
V: TRBV27
J: TRBJ2-7
size: once
D: .

CDR3: CASSPGKSQPQHF
DNA: TGCGCCAGCAGTCCGGGGAAGAGTCAGCCCCAGCATTTT
V: TRBV10-1
J: TRBJ1-5
size: .
D: .

CDR3: CASSLVGAGGHNEQFF
DNA: TGTGCCAGCAGCTTAGTAGGTGCGGGAGGACACAATGAGCAGTTCTTC
V: TRBV11-2
J: TRBJ2-1
size: .
D: TRBD2

CDR3: CASSKTVQNTGELFF
DNA: TGTGCCAGCAGCAAAACTGTCCAGAACACCGGGGAGCTGTTTTTT
V: TRBV7-9
J: TRBJ2-2
size: .
D: .

CDR3: CASSLTGEATGELFF
DNA: TGTGCCAGCAGCTTGACAGGGGAGGCCACCGGGGAGCTGTTTTTT
V: TRBV5-6
J: TRBJ2-2
size: .
D: .

CDR3: CASSPGQFGEQYF
DNA: TGTGCCAGTAGTCCGGGACAGTTTGGGGAGCAGTACTTC
V: TRBV19
J: TRBJ2-7
size: .
D: TRBD1

CDR3: CASSFRADGYTF
DNA: TGTGCCAGCAGCTTCAGGGCCGATGGCTACACCTTC
V: TRBV7-2
J: TRBJ1-2
size: few
D: .

CDR3: CASSFLQYGVEQYF
DNA: TGCGCCAGCAGCTTCTTACAGTATGGCGTCGAGCAGTACTTC
V: TRBV5-1
J: TRBJ2-7
size: .
D: .

CDR3: CASSLGTGELQPQHF
DNA: TGCGCCAGCAGCTTGGGGACAGGGGAGTTACAGCCCCAGCATTTT
V: TRBV5-1
J: TRBJ1-5
size: .
D: TRBD1

CDR3: CASSPTSGGRSYNEQFF
DNA: TGTGCCAGCTCACCGACTAGCGGAGGTCGATCCTACAATGAGCAGTTCTTC
V: TRBV18
J: TRBJ2-1
size: .
D: TRBD2

CDR3: CASSQPGQGGYGYTF
DNA: TGTGCCAGCAGCCAACCGGGACAGGGAGGCTATGGCTACACCTTC
V: TRBV3-1/TRBV3-2
J: TRBJ1-2
size: .
D: TRBD1

CDR3: CASSSNYGTDTQYF
DNA: TGTGCCAGCAGTTCAAACTATGGCACAGATACGCAGTATTTT
V: TRBV27
J: TRBJ2-3
size: once
D: .

CDR3: CSLTGTEKHNEQFF
DNA: TGCAGCCTAACCGGGACAGAAAAACACAATGAGCAGTTCTTC
V: TRBV29-1
J: TRBJ2-1
size: .
D: TRBD1

CDR3: CASSFRQTLAKNIQYF
DNA: TGTGCCAGCAGCTTTCGACAGACCCTAGCCAAAAACATTCAGTACTTC
V: TRBV11-1
J: TRBJ2-4
size: .
D: .

CDR3: CASSFMEYEQYF
DNA: TGTGCCAGCAGTTTCATGGAGTACGAGCAGTACTTC
V: TRBV28
J: TRBJ2-7
size: .
D: .

CDR3: CASSPETGSSYNEQFF
DNA: TGTGCCAGCAGTCCCGAGACAGGGAGCTCCTACAATGAGCAGTTCTTC
V: TRBV27
J: TRBJ2-1
size: once
D: TRBD1

CDR3: CASSYKGDKDIQYF
DNA: TGTGCCAGCAGCTACAAGGGGGATAAGGACATTCAGTACTTC
V: TRBV6-8
J: TRBJ2-4
size: once
D: .

CDR3: CASSPEQGYEQYF
DNA: TGTGCCAGCAGCCCAGAACAGGGTTACGAGCAGTACTTC
V: TRBV5-4
J: TRBJ2-7
size: .
D: .

CDR3: CATSPSLAPDTQYF
DNA: TGTGCCACCAGTCCATCCCTAGCTCCAGATACGCAGTATTTT
V: TRBV24-1
J: TRBJ2-3
size: .
D: .

CDR3: CAWSVHHTEAFF
DNA: TGTGCCTGGAGTGTACACCACACTGAAGCTTTCTTT
V: TRBV30
J: TRBJ1-1
size: .
D: .

CDR3: CASSPDRGSYGYTF
DNA: TGTGCCAGCAGCCCGGACAGGGGATCTTATGGCTACACCTTC
V: TRBV5-4
J: TRBJ1-2
size: .
D: TRBD1

CDR3: CASSPFAGVETQYF
DNA: TGTGCCAGCAGCCCATTCGCGGGAGTTGAGACCCAGTACTTC
V: TRBV7-3
J: TRBJ2-5
size: .
D: TRBD2

CDR3: CATGGSANYNEQFF
DNA: TGTGCCACCGGAGGGAGCGCGAACTACAATGAGCAGTTCTTC
V: TRBV24-1
J: TRBJ2-1
size: once
D: .

CDR3: CASGVSGGYEQYF
DNA: TGTGCCAGCGGGGTCTCCGGGGGCTACGAGCAGTACTTC
V: TRBV6-5
J: TRBJ2-7
size: .
D: .

CDR3: CASSVQGYQPQHF
DNA: TGTGCCAGCAGCGTACAGGGTTATCAGCCCCAGCATTTT
V: TRBV7-2
J: TRBJ1-5
size: .
D: .

CDR3: CASSDPPSGSYNEQYF
DNA: TGTGCCAGCAGTGACCCACCTAGCGGGAGCTACAACGAGCAGTACTTC
V: TRBV28
J: TRBJ2-7
size: .
D: TRBD2

CDR3: CASSPGEWGHEQYF
DNA: TGTGCCAGCAGCCCAGGGGAATGGGGCCACGAGCAGTACTTC
V: TRBV7-9
J: TRBJ2-7
size: once
D: .

CDR3: CAWSPSDSYTEAFF
DNA: TGTGCCTGGAGTCCATCAGACAGTTACACTGAAGCTTTCTTT
V: TRBV30
J: TRBJ1-1
size: .
D: .

CDR3: CSVEDRDQETQYF
DNA: TGCAGCGTTGAGGACAGGGATCAAGAGACCCAGTACTTC
V: TRBV29-1
J: TRBJ2-5
size: .
D: TRBD1

CDR3: CAISDTGTRGTDTQYF
DNA: TGTGCCATCAGTGATACCGGGACTAGGGGCACAGATACGCAGTATTTT
V: TRBV10-3
J: TRBJ2-3
size: once
D: TRBD2

CDR3: CASTSNPYPSGRAVSIF
DNA: TGTGCCAGCACCTCGAACCCTTATCCTAGCGGGAGGGCCGTCTCGATCTTC
V: TRBV7-2
J: TRBJ2-1
size: .
D: TRBD2

CDR3: CASSTGTPNTGELFF
DNA: TGTGCCAGCAGTACCGGGACACCGAACACCGGGGAGCTGTTTTTT
V: TRBV6-5
J: TRBJ2-2
size: once
D: .

CDR3: CASSFSAGMGETQYF
DNA: TGTGCCAGCAGCTTCAGTGCCGGGATGGGTGAGACCCAGTACTTC
V: TRBV7-9
J: TRBJ2-5
size: few
D: .